These 6 T cell receptor beta chains were all obtained from the same sample, sequenced in a study of control samples from healthy donors and cancer patients. The data were produced by immunoSEQ multiplex PCR, yet TCRdb's version contains in-frame clones alone and is incomplete. This sample yields over 150,000 clones, of which 96% are seen a single time; 0.85% to 1.3% belongs to the top ten. The material sequenced was blood. Receptors originate from a woman in her twenties or thirties in good health.

The V gene is TRBV28, the J gene TRBJ2-1; 9 bases are shared with TRBD2. The germline V gene encodes CDR1 MDHEN and CDR2 SYDVKM. This CDR3 spans 16 amino acids. With 5 bases clipped from V and 6 bases from J, the junction kept 11 bases outside the gene matches. The CDR3 DNA reads TGTGCCAGCAGTCCCTGGGAAGCGGGAGGTGGCAATGAGCAGTTCTTC. Its protein is CASSPWEAGGGNEQFF. The full variable domain, rest sourced from reference TRBV28 and TRBJ2-1, is DVKVTQSSRYLVKRTGEKVFLECVQDMDHENMFWYRQDPGLGLRLIYFSYDVKMKEKGDIPEGYSVSREKKERFSLILESASTNQTSMYLCASSPWEAGGGNEQFFGPGTRLTVL.

V and J are TRBV2 and TRBJ1-1; D unresolved. Trimming shortened V by 7 bases and J by 0 bases, and 9 bases separated the two germline ends. In germline, CDR1 is SNHLY, CDR2 FYNNEI. The CDR3 contains 13 residues. CDR3 residues: CASIEEMNTEAFF. In DNA form, the CDR3 reads TGTGCCAGCATCGAGGAAATGAACACTGAAGCTTTCTTT.

The CDR3 spells CASAYGGIHEKLFF. CDR3 nucleotide sequence: TGCGCCAGCGCTTATGGGGGTATACACGAAAAACTGTTTTTT. The chain recombines TRBV5-1 with TRBJ1-4; possibly TRBD1 for D (5 bases). The CDR3 is made up of 14 amino acids. The V gene lost 7 bases and the J gene lost 8 bases, with 18 bases spanning the gap. Germline V gene data show CDR1 as SGHRS and CDR2 as YFSETQ.

Regarding this clone: One end of the junction varies from germline; a read error may be responsible. The chain uses TRBV2 and TRBJ2-7; tentatively, D is TRBD1 (5 bases). CDR1 is SNHLY, CDR2 FYNNEI, per germline. The CDR3 loop spans 14 amino acids. DNA for the CDR3: TGTGCCAGCAGTGATGTGTCAGGGCTCTTGTCTACTTCATTC. This translates into CASSDVSGLLSTSF.

J is TRBJ1-6 and V is TRBV5-8; tentatively, D is TRBD1 (5 bases). CDR3 length equals 14 residues. Germline V gives CDR1 SGHTS, CDR2 YDEGEE. V was shortened by 4 bases and J by 10 bases, with 15 bases between the two germline ends. CDR3 nucleotides: TGTGCCAGCAGCGGGACCCATCCGACATCACCCCTCCACTTT. Amino acid sequence: CASSGTHPTSPLHF. The whole variable domain, filled in from reference TRBV5-8 and TRBJ1-6, reads EAGVTQSPTHLIKTRGQQATLRCSPISGHTSVYWYQQALGLGLQFLLWYDEGEERNRGNFPPRFSGRQFPNYSSELNVNALELEDSALYLCASSGTHPTSPLHFGNGTRLTVT.

The rearrangement joins TRBV7-8 to TRBJ1-3; 8 bases map to TRBD1. Trimming at V came to 4 bases and at J to 7 bases, leaving 3 bases not matched to a gene. CDR1 and CDR2 from the germline V gene are SGHVS and FQNEAQ. The CDR3 consists of 13 residues. The CDR3 sequence is CASSSDRGNTIYF. In DNA, the CDR3 is TGTGCCAGCAGCTCAGACAGGGGCAACACCATATATTTT.